Listed below are T cell receptor beta chains from one sample, sequenced in a study of cytomegalovirus exposure and HLA in healthy donors. Clones were sequenced by immunoSEQ multiplex PCR, and TCRdb holds only the in-frame ones, with some missing. The table gives under 95,000 clones; the top ten clones make up about 3.8% of it. Sequencing was carried out using PBMCs. The receptor set was obtained from a female donor in good health and CMV-seropositive. Each CDR3 is given with its conserved first and last residue. The order of the fields is D gene, V gene, J gene, CDR3 DNA, CDR3 protein. The D gene is left open where the match is weak.

TRBD2	TRBV9	TRBJ2-1	TGTGCCAGCAGCCGCCTGGGACTAGCTGTCGATGAGCAGTTCTTC	CASSRLGLAVDEQFF
.	TRBV4-2	TRBJ2-7	TGTGCCAGCAGCCAAGGCGGGCTTCGGGGGATCTCCTACGAGCAGTACTTC	CASSQGGLRGISYEQYF
.	TRBV7-9	TRBJ2-7	TGTGCCAGCAGCCCCCTAACTGACGAGCAGTACTTC	CASSPLTDEQYF
TRBD1	TRBV5-1	TRBJ2-7	TGCGCCAGCAACAAAGGGACAGGGATTCCCTACGAGCAGTACTTC	CASNKGTGIPYEQYF
TRBD1	TRBV27	TRBJ2-5	TGTGCCAGCAGTAGGGACAGAGAGACCCAGTACTTC	CASSRDRETQYF
TRBD1	TRBV27	TRBJ2-1	TGTGCCAGCAGTTCACAGGGGCAGGGGGCTGAGCAGTTCTTC	CASSSQGQGAEQFF
TRBD1	TRBV4-1	TRBJ2-2	TGCGCCAGCAGCCAACCGGGACAGGGTTACACCGGGGAGCTGTTTTTT	CASSQPGQGYTGELFF
.	TRBV7-6	TRBJ2-1	TGTGCCAGCAGTCCCGGGGTAGCGGTGCTCTCCTACAATGAGCAGTTCTTC	CASSPGVAVLSYNEQFF
TRBD2	TRBV6-5	TRBJ2-7	TGTGCCAGCAGTTACGATAGCGGGAGGGTCTACGAGCAGTACTTC	CASSYDSGRVYEQYF
TRBD1	TRBV18	TRBJ1-1	TGTGCCAGCTCACCATCAGTGGGACAGGGAGAACAAGCTTTCTTT	CASSPSVGQGEQAFF
TRBD1	TRBV6-1	TRBJ1-5	TGTGCCACCGACAGGGTGGCCAATCAGCCCCAGCATTTT	CATDRVANQPQHF
.	TRBV5-1	TRBJ1-2	TGCGCCAGCAGCTTGGAGGCCGCGGGTCTCTATGGCTACACCTTC	CASSLEAAGLYGYTF
TRBD2	TRBV5-1	TRBJ2-1	TGCGCCAGCAGCTCACTAGCGGGACTTGTGAATGAGCAGTTCTTC	CASSSLAGLVNEQFF
TRBD2	TRBV28	TRBJ2-5	TGTGCCAGCAGTTCGTCCGGGACTAGCGGAGCCCAAGAGACCCAGTACTTC	CASSSSGTSGAQETQYF
TRBD2	TRBV7-6	TRBJ2-7	TGTGCCAGCAGCTTAGAGGGAGGGGCCCATTTCTACGAGCAGTACTTC	CASSLEGGAHFYEQYF
TRBD1	TRBV27	TRBJ2-7	TGTGCCAGCAGTCAACGGACAGGAACCTACGAGCAGTACTTC	CASSQRTGTYEQYF
.	TRBV2	TRBJ1-2	TGTGCCAGCAGTGTTCAGGGGCTGCAGGTATATGGCTACACCTTC	CASSVQGLQVYGYTF
TRBD2	TRBV6-5	TRBJ2-5	TGTGCCAGCAGTTACTCCCCCACTAGCGGACAAGAGACCCAGTACTTC	CASSYSPTSGQETQYF
.	TRBV6-1	TRBJ2-7	TGTGCCAGCAGCGAACGAAGAGGGCAGCCCTACGAGCAGTACTTC	CASSERRGQPYEQYF
.	TRBV2	TRBJ1-1	TGTGCCAGCAGAAATTCCCTGGCGGTAAGATCTGAAGCTTTCTTT	CASRNSLAVRSEAFF
.	TRBV7-2	TRBJ2-3	TGTGCCAGCAGCCGGGGGTCGCGGGAAGATACGCAGTATTTT	CASSRGSREDTQYF
TRBD1	TRBV6-1	TRBJ1-4	TGTGCCAGCAGTGAATTCAGGACAGGAAATTATGAAAAACTGTTTTTT	CASSEFRTGNYEKLFF
TRBD1	TRBV11-3	TRBJ1-1	TGTGCCAGCAGCTCGTCAGGGGGCCGGATGAACACTGAAGCTTTCTTT	CASSSSGGRMNTEAFF
TRBD2	TRBV4-2	TRBJ2-7	TGTGCCAGCAGCTCTAGCGGGGAATTCTACGAGCAGTACTTC	CASSSSGEFYEQYF
TRBD1	TRBV5-4	TRBJ2-5	TGTGCCAGCAGCTTGGCCGGGACAGGGGTTGGGGAGACCCAGTACTTC	CASSLAGTGVGETQYF
TRBD1	TRBV4-1	TRBJ2-5	TGCGCCAGCAGCCAATGGGGACAGGGCCAAGAGACCCAGTACTTC	CASSQWGQGQETQYF